Following are 18 T cell receptor beta chains from one sample sequenced in a study of control samples from healthy donors and cancer patients. Method: immunoSEQ multiplex PCR; TCRdb's copy keeps in-frame clones and lacks some. The sample has around 55,000 clones, roughly 87% seen once. The sample comprised blood. The source is a man in his fifties or sixties in good health.

This clone was recorded only once. CDR3: CASSFSTADEKLFF. The CDR3 bases are TGTGCCAGCAGTTTCTCTACGGCGGATGAAAAACTGTTTTTT. V gene TRBV6-5 combines with J gene TRBJ1-4; unclear D gene. The CDR3 sequence is 14 residues long. Trimming removed 4 bases at V and 6 bases at J, with 12 bases between. CDR1 is MNHEY and CDR2 is SVGAGI in the germline V gene.

J is TRBJ2-1 and V is TRBV9; 7 bases line up with TRBD2. Germline V lookup: CDR1 SGDLS, CDR2 YYNGEE. The length of the CDR3 is 15 residues. The J segment lost 3 bases and the V segment lost 3 bases, leaving 6 bases of the junction unmatched. CDR3 amino acids: CASSAGGSFYNEQFF. The CDR3 nucleotides read TGTGCCAGCAGCGCCGGGGGGAGTTTCTACAATGAGCAGTTCTTC.

V and J are TRBV28 and TRBJ2-3, with 7 bases lining up with TRBD2. The CDR3 extends over 14 amino acids. The germline V gene encodes CDR1 MDHEN and CDR2 SYDVKM. J gave up 5 bases and V 2 bases, and 4 bases lay outside the gene matches. CDR3 sequence: CASSLAGVGDTQYF. CDR3 bases: TGTGCCAGCAGTTTAGCGGGGGTCGGAGATACGCAGTATTTT.

The chain is built from TRBV9 and TRBJ2-1, with TRBD1 as a possible D gene (5 bases). V lost 4 bases and J 2 bases, leaving 10 bases between the germline ends. The germline V gene encodes CDR1 SGDLS and CDR2 YYNGEE. The CDR3 covers 14 residues. CDR3 in DNA: TGTGCCAGCAGCTTACAGGATCCCTACAATGAGCAGTTCTTC. Amino acid sequence: CASSLQDPYNEQFF.

The chain carries TRBV13 and TRBJ1-6; the D gene is possibly TRBD1 (5 bases). From germline, CDR1 is PRHDT and CDR2 FYEKMQ (reference sequence). This CDR3 has 13 residues. V was clipped by 5 bases and J by 14 bases, with 16 bases between them. The CDR3 loop is CASSILSTGALHF. The CDR3 DNA reads as TGTGCCAGCAGCATCTTATCTACGGGGGCCCTCCACTTT.

The chain employs TRBV7-9 and TRBJ2-1, with D tentatively TRBD2 (6 bases). The CDR3 has 15 residues. Trimming stripped 5 bases from V and 0 bases from J, with 11 bases between. Germline loops: CDR1 SEHNR, CDR2 FQNEAQ (reference sequence). DNA for the CDR3: TGTGCCAGCAGCATGAGACTAGACTCCTACAATGAGCAGTTCTTC. As protein: CASSMRLDSYNEQFF.

The chain has TRBV6-2 or TRBV6-3 and TRBJ2-1; 7 bases fit TRBD2. Per the germline V gene, CDR1 is MNHEY and CDR2 is SVGEGT. The CDR3 is 14 amino acids. V trimming: 4 bases; J trimming: 2 bases; junction bases outside the gene matches: 2. This CDR3 reads CASSLREPYNEQFF. CDR3 DNA: TGTGCCAGCAGTTTGCGGGAGCCCTACAATGAGCAGTTCTTC.

The rearrangement uses TRBV7-9 and TRBJ1-4; TRBD1 matches 11 bases. There are 15 residues in the CDR3. The germline gives CDR1 SEHNR, CDR2 FQNEAQ (reference sequence). J gave up 8 bases and V 4 bases, and 6 bases lay outside the gene matches. CDR3 sequence reads: CASSSLDRGPEKLFF. In DNA form, the CDR3 reads TGTGCCAGCAGCTCCTTGGACAGGGGGCCCGAAAAACTGTTTTTT.

The chain carries TRBV28 and TRBJ2-5, with D possibly being TRBD2 (5 bases). V was clipped by 0 bases and J by 5 bases, with 13 bases between them. Germline assignment: CDR1 MDHEN and CDR2 SYDVKM. This CDR3 has 15 residues. The CDR3 spells CASSLWVAQRETQYF. For the CDR3, the DNA is TGTGCCAGCAGTTTATGGGTGGCACAGCGGGAGACCCAGTACTTC.

J is TRBJ2-5 and V is TRBV6-5; D is possibly TRBD1 or TRBD2 (5 bases each). The CDR3 is made up of 15 amino acids. V lost 0 bases and J 4 bases, leaving 12 bases between the germline ends. The germline CDR1 and CDR2 sequences are MNHEY and SVGAGI. The CDR3 is CASSYSTAGRETQYF. CDR3 coding DNA: TGTGCCAGCAGTTACTCGACTGCAGGGAGAGAGACCCAGTACTTC.

The rearrangement uses TRBV5-1 and TRBJ2-7; D assignment may be TRBD1 or TRBD2 (5 bases each). Germline V gene sequence: CDR1 SGHRS, CDR2 YFSETQ. V was trimmed by 5 bases and J by 5 bases, leaving 14 bases between them. CDR3 length: 13 amino acids. The CDR3 nucleotides read TGCGCCAGCAGTAGGGACGACCCCAACGAGCAGTACTTC. Its translation: CASSRDDPNEQYF.

The chain is built from TRBV30 and TRBJ1-3; no reliable D call. Trimming shortened V by 1 base and J by 0 bases, and 16 bases separated the two germline ends. The CDR3 is made up of 17 amino acids. CDR1 is GTSNPN, CDR2 SVGIG, per germline (reference sequence). The CDR3 region has the DNA TGTGCCTGGAGTGGGCGCGCAGGCCTGAGCTCTGGAAACACCATATATTTT. As protein: CAWSGRAGLSSGNTIYF.

This clone was observed a single time. The rearrangement joins TRBV28 to TRBJ1-5; D is possibly TRBD1 (6 bases). The CDR3 consists of 14 residues. Trimming left V 4 bases short and J 4 bases short, with 11 bases between. In germline, CDR1 is MDHEN, CDR2 SYDVKM. CDR3 nucleotide sequence: TGTGCCAGCAGTTGGAAAGACAGGAATCAGCCCCAGCATTTT. It translates to CASSWKDRNQPQHF.

The chain recombines TRBV20-1 with TRBJ2-5; D is uncertain. CDR1 and CDR2 (germline): DFQATT, SNEGSKA (reference sequence). The CDR3 sequence is 11 residues long. The CDR3 DNA reads as TGCAGCGTCTTGGTCGGGGAGACCCAGTACTTC. Its translation: CSVLVGETQYF.

The chain uses TRBV28 and TRBJ2-3; 7 bases align to TRBD2. Germline V gene data show CDR1 as MDHEN and CDR2 as SYDVKM. Trimming removed 2 bases from V and 4 bases from J; junction bases left unmatched: 3. The CDR3 totals 14 residues. Here the CDR3 DNA reads TGTGCCAGCAGTTTAGGTGGGAGGGCAGATACGCAGTATTTT. Protein sequence: CASSLGGRADTQYF.

V gene TRBV7-8 combines with J gene TRBJ1-5; D is undetermined. Germline CDR1 and CDR2: SGHVS and FQNEAQ. Trimming pared 5 bases from V and 7 bases from J, leaving 12 bases between. CDR3 length equals 13 residues. The CDR3 spells CASSPSLNQPQHF. The CDR3 DNA reads TGTGCCAGCAGCCCGTCTCTGAACCAGCCCCAGCATTTT.

This clone was counted a single time. CDR3 loop: CASRTRDSATYEQYF. The CDR3 DNA reads TGTGCCAGCAGAACCCGGGACAGCGCTACCTACGAGCAGTACTTC. This chain connects TRBV27 to TRBJ2-7, with TRBD1 matching 7 bases. J was trimmed by 2 bases and V by 6 bases; bases with no gene match: 10. In germline, CDR1 is MNHEY, CDR2 SMNVEV (reference sequence). CDR3 length: 15 amino acids.

In DNA form, the CDR3 reads TGTGCCATCAGTGAGCAAGTGCCTGGGGATTCACCCCTCCACTTT. This sequence encodes CAISEQVPGDSPLHF. The chain combines TRBV10-3 with TRBJ1-6; D unresolved. There are 15 residues in the CDR3. V gave up 2 bases and J gave up 8 bases, with 13 bases separating them. CDR1 is ENHRY and CDR2 is SYGVKD in the germline V gene.